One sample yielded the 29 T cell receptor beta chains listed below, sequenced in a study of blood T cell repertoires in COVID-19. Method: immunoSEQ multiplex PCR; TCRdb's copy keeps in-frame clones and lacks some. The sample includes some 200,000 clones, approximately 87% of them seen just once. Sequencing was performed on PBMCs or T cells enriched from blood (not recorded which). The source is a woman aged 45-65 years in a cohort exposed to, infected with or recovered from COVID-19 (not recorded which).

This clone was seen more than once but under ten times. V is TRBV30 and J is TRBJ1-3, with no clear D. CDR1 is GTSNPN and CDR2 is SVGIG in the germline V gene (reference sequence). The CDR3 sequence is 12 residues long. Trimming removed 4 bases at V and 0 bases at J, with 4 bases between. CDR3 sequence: CAWMSSGNTIYF. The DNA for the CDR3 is TGTGCCTGGATGAGCTCTGGAAACACCATATATTTT.

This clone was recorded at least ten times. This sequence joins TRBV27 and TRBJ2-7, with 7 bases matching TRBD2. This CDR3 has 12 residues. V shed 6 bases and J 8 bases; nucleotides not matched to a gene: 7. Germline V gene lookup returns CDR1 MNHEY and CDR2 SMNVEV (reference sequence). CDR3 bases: TGTGCCAGCAGCCTAGGCGGGGGAAAGCAGTACTTC. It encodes CASSLGGGKQYF.

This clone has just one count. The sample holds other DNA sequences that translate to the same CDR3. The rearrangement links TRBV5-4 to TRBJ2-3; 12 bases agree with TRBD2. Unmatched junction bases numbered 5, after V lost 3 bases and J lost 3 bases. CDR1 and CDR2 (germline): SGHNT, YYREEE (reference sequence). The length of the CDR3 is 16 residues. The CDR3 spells CASSSGGLAGTDTQYF. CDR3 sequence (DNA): TGTGCCAGCAGCTCTGGTGGACTAGCGGGAACAGATACGCAGTATTTT.

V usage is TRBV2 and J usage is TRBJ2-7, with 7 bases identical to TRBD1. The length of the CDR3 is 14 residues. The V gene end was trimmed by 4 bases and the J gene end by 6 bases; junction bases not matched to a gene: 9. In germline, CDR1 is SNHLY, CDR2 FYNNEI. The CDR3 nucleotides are TGTGCCAGCAGTGCGGGACAGAGGGTGGGCGAGCAGTACTTC. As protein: CASSAGQRVGEQYF.

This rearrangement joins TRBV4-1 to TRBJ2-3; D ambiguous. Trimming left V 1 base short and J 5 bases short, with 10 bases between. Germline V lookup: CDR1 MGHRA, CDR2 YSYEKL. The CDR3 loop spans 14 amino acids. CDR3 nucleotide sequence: TGCGCCAGCAGCCAAGTTCAAGGCGGAGATACGCAGTATTTT. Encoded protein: CASSQVQGGDTQYF.

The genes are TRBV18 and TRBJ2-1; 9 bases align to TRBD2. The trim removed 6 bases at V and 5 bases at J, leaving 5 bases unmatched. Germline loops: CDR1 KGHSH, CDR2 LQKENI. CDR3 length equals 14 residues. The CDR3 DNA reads TGTGCCAGCTCCCCCCGCGGGGGGGACAATGAGCAGTTCTTC. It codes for CASSPRGGDNEQFF.

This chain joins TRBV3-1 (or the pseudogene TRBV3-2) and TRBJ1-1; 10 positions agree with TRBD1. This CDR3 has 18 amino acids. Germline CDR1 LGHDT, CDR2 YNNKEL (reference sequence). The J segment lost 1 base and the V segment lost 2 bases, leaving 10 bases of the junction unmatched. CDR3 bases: TGTGCCAGCAGCCAAAAGACAGGGGGCGCGGAATGGAACACTGAAGCTTTCTTT. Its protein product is CASSQKTGGAEWNTEAFF.

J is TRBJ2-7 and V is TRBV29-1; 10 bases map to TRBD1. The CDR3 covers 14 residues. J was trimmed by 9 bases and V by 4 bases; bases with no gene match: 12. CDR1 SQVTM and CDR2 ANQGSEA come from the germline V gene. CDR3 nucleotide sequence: TGCAGCGTTGGACAGCCCCGGGACAGGGGAGGGCAGTACTTC. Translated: CSVGQPRDRGGQYF.

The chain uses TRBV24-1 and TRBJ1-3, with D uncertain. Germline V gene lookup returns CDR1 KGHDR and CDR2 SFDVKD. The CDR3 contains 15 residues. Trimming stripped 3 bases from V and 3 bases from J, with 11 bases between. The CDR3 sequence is CATSDPGLSGNTIYF. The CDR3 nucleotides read TGTGCCACCAGTGATCCAGGCTTGAGTGGAAACACCATATATTTT.

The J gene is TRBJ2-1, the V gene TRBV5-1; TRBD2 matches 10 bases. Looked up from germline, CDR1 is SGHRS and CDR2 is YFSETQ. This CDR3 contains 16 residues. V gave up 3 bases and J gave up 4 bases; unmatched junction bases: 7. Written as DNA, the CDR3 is TGCGCCAGCAGCTCAACCGGGACTAGCGTTTACAATGAGCAGTTCTTC. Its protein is CASSSTGTSVYNEQFF. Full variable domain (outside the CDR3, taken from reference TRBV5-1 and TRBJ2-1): KAGVTQTPRYLIKTRGQQVTLSCSPISGHRSVSWYQQTPGQGLQFLFEYFSETQRNKGNFPGRFSGRQFSNSRSEMNVSTLELGDSALYLCASSSTGTSVYNEQFFGPGTRLTVL.

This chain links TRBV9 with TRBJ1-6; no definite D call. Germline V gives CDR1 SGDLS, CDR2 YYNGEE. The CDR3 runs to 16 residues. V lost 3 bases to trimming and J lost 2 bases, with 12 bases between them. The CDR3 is CASSDYPRTYNSPLHF. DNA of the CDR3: TGTGCCAGCAGCGACTACCCCAGAACCTATAATTCACCCCTCCACTTT.

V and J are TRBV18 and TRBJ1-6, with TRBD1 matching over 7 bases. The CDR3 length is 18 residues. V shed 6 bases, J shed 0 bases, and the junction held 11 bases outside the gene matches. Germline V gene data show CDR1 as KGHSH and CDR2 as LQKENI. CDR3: CASSLKTGLSSYNSPLHF. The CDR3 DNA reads TGTGCCAGCTCTCTAAAGACAGGGCTCAGCTCCTATAATTCACCCCTCCACTTT.

The CDR3 reads CASRPGPNQPQHF. The CDR3 region has the DNA TGTGCCAGCAGACCAGGGCCCAATCAGCCCCAGCATTTT. J is TRBJ1-5 and V is TRBV28; tentative D call: TRBD1 (5 bases). V was clipped by 6 bases and J by 3 bases, with 9 bases between them. The germline CDR1 and CDR2 sequences are MDHEN and SYDVKM. The CDR3 has 13 amino acids.

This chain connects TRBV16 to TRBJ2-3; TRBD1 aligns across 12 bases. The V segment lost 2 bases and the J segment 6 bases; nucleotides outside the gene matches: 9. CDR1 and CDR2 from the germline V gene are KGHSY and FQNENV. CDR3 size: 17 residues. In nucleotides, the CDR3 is TGTGCCAGCAGCCAACACCCGGGACAGGGGGCAGGTGATACGCAGTATTTT. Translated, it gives CASSQHPGQGAGDTQYF.

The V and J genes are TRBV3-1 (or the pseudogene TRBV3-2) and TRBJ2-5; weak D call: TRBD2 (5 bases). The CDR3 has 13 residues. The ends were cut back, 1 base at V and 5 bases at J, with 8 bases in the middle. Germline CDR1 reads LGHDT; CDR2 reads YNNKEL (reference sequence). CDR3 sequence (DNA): TGTGCCAGCAGCCAAGGGGGAGCGGAGACCCAGTACTTC. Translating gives CASSQGGAETQYF.

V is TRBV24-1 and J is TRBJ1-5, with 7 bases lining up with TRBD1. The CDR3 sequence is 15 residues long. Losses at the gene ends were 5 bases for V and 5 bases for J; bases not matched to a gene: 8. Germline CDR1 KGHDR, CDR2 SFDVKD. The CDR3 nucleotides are TGTGCCACCAGTGTCTTGGAGGGGGCTCATCAGCCCCAGCATTTT. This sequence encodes CATSVLEGAHQPQHF.

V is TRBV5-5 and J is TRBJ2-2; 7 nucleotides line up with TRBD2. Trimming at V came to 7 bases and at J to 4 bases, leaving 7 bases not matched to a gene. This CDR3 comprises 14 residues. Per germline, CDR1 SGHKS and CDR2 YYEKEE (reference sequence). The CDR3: CASDWGGATGELFF. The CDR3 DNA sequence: TGTGCCAGCGACTGGGGAGGGGCCACCGGGGAGCTGTTTTTT.

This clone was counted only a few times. For the CDR3, the DNA is TGTGCCAGCAGCTTGGTATCAAGGTCAGGTTCACCCCTCCACTTT. It yields the protein CASSLVSRSGSPLHF. The chain combines TRBV5-6 with TRBJ1-6; no clear D. V was cut by 0 bases and J by 9 bases, with 13 bases left in between. Germline V gene data show CDR1 as SGHDT and CDR2 as YYEEEE. The CDR3 extends over 15 amino acids.

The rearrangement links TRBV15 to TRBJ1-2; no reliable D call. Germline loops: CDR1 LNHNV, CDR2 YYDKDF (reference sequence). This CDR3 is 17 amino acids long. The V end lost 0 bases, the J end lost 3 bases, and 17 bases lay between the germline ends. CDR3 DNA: TGTGCCACCAGCAGAGATTGGGAGGGTATGAGTGACTATGGCTACACCTTC. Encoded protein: CATSRDWEGMSDYGYTF.

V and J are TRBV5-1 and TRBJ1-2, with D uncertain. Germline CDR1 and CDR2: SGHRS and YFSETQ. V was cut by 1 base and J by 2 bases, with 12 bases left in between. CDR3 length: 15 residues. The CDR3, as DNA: TGCGCCAGCAGCTTGACAGCGAGCGGAAACTATGGCTACACCTTC. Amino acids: CASSLTASGNYGYTF.

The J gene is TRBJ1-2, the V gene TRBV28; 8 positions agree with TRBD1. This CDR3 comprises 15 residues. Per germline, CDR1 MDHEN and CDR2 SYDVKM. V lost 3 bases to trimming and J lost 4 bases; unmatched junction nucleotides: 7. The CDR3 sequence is CASSFRHRGTYGYTF. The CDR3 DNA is TGTGCCAGCAGTTTTCGCCACAGGGGGACCTATGGCTACACCTTC.

In DNA form, the CDR3 reads TGTGCCAGCAGTCAACAGACAGGTCATCAGCCCCAGCATTTT. Amino acids: CASSQQTGHQPQHF. The chain has TRBV6-2 or TRBV6-3 and TRBJ1-5, with D maybe TRBD1 (6 bases). The CDR3 length is 14 residues. V lost 5 bases and J lost 5, with 13 bases in between. Looked up from germline, CDR1 is MNHEY and CDR2 is SVGEGT.

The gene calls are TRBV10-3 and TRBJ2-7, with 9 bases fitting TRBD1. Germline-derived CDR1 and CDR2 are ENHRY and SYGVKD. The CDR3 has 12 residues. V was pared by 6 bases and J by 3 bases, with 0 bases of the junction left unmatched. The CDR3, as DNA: TGTGCCATCAGGGACAGGGGCTACGAGCAGTACTTC. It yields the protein CAIRDRGYEQYF.

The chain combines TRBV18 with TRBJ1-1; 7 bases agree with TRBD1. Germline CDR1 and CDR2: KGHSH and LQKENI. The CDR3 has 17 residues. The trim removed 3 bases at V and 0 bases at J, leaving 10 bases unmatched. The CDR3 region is CASSPRMQGVMNTEAFF. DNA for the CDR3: TGTGCCAGCTCACCCCGTATGCAGGGGGTCATGAACACTGAAGCTTTCTTT. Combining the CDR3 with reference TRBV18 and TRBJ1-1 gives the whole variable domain NAGVMQNPRHLVRRRGQEARLRCSPMKGHSHVYWYRQLPEEGLKFMVYLQKENIIDESGMPKERFSAEFPKEGPSILRIQQVVRGDSAAYFCASSPRMQGVMNTEAFFGQGTRLTVV.

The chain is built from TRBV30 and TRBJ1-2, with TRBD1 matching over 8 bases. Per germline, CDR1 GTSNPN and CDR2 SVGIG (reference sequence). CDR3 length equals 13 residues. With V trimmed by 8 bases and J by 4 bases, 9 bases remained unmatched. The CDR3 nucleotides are TGTGCCCTAAGACAGGGGATGGCCTATGGCTACACCTTC. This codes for CALRQGMAYGYTF.

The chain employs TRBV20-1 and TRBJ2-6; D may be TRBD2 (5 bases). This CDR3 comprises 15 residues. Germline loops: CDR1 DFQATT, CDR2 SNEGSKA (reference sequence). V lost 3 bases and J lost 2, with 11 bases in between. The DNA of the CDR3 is TGCAGTGCTAGTGGTCGGGGAGCTGGGGCCAACGTCCTGACTTTC. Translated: CSASGRGAGANVLTF.

DNA of the CDR3: TGTGCCAGCAGCGGACCGACAGGGGGTGAAAAACTGTTTTTT. It codes for CASSGPTGGEKLFF. This chain joins TRBV3-1 (or the pseudogene TRBV3-2) and TRBJ1-4; 9 positions match TRBD1. Per germline, CDR1 LGHDT and CDR2 YNNKEL (reference sequence). The V gene end was trimmed by 5 bases and the J gene end by 7 bases; junction bases not matched to a gene: 5. The CDR3 consists of 14 residues.

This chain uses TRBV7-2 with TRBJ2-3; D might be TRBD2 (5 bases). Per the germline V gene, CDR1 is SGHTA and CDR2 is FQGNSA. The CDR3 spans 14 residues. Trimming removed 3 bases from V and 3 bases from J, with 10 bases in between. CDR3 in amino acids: CASSFGLLTDTQYF. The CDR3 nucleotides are TGTGCCAGCAGCTTCGGACTGTTGACAGATACGCAGTATTTT.

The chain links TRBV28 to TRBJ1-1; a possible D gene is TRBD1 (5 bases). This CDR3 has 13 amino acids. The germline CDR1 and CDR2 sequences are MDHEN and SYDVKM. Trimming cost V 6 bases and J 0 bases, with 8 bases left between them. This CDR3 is CASRRDLNTEAFF. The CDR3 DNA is TGTGCCAGCAGGCGGGACTTGAACACTGAAGCTTTCTTT. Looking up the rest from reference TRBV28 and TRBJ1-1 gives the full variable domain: DVKVTQSSRYLVKRTGEKVFLECVQDMDHENMFWYRQDPGLGLRLIYFSYDVKMKEKGDIPEGYSVSREKKERFSLILESASTNQTSMYLCASRRDLNTEAFFGQGTRLTVV.